This TCR beta chain was retrieved from a study of T-cell memory formation after mild COVID-19. Overall study findings and caveats: Whereas later expanders leaned CD4+, clones contracting day 15 to 85 showed a balanced CD4/CD8 makeup. Pre-infection memory already had some responding clones, implying cross-reactive memory joined.

The CDR3 runs 13 residues. Trimming removed 5 bases from V and 5 bases from J, with 13 bases in between. Per the germline V gene, CDR1 is SGHRS and CDR2 is YFSETQ. TCRdb ran MiXCR on the 5' RACE reads and lists one entry per CDR3 protein. The sample contains under 300,000 distinct CDR3 sequences, around 10% of which appear only once. As to this clonotype: Its target is unknown.

The origin of this receptor is a man aged 18 to 35 who had mild COVID-19 (a few samples of this study predate the infection). Cell type and time point are not known. The rearrangement links TRBV5-1 to TRBJ2-5; D may be TRBD1 (6 bases). The sample taken for sequencing was PBMCs or a T cell subset sorted from them (not recorded which). CDR3 nucleotide sequence: TGCGCCAGCAGATGGCGAAGGGGGGAGACCCAGTACTTC. Translating gives CASRWRRGETQYF.